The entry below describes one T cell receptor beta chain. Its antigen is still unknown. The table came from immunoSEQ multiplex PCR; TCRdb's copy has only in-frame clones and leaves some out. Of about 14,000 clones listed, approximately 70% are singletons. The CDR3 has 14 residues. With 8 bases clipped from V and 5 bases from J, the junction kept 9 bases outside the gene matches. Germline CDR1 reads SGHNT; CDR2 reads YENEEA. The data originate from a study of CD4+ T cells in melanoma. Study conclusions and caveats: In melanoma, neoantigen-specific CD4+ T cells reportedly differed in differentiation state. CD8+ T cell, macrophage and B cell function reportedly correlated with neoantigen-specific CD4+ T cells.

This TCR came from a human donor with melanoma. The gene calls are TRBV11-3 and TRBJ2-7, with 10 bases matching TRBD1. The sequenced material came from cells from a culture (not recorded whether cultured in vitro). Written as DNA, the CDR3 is TGTGCCAGCGCCCGGGGGACAGGGGACGACGAGCAGTACTTC. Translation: CASARGTGDDEQYF. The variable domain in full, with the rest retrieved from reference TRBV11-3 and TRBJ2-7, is EAGVVQSPRYKIIEKKQPVAFWCNPISGHNTLYWYLQNLGQGPELLIRYENEEAVDDSQLPKDRFSAERLKGVDSTLKIQPAELGDSAVYLCASARGTGDDEQYFGPGTRLTVT.